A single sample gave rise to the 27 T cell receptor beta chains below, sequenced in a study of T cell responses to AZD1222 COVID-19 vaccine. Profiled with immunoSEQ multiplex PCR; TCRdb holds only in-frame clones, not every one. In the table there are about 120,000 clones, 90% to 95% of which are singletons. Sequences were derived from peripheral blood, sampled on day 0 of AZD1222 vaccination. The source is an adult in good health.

In DNA form, the CDR3 reads TGTGCCAGCAGCTCCCCGATGTCTCTCCCTGGCTACACCTTC. It specifies CASSSPMSLPGYTF. The chain uses TRBV5-6 and TRBJ1-2; D gene uncertain. The CDR3 contains 14 residues. The germline V gene has CDR1 SGHDT and CDR2 YYEEEE. V was shortened by 3 bases and J by 7 bases, with 16 bases between the two germline ends.

The CDR3 nucleotides are TGTGCCAGCAGCGCCGGGGAATGGAGCGATAGCGAAAAACTGTTTTTT. Protein: CASSAGEWSDSEKLFF. The J gene is TRBJ1-4, the V gene TRBV7-9, with D uncertain. CDR3 length: 16 residues. V shed 5 bases and J shed 8 bases, with 21 bases lying between them. Germline V gene lookup returns CDR1 SEHNR and CDR2 FQNEAQ (reference sequence).

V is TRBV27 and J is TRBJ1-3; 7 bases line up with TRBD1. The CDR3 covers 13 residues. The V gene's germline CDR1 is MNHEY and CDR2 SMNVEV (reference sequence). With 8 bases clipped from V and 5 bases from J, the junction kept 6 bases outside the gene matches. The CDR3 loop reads CASGVQGRNTIYF. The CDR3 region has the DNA TGTGCCAGCGGAGTACAGGGGCGAAACACCATATATTTT.

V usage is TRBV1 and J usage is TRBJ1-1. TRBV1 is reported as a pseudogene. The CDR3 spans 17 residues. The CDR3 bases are TGCACCAGCAGCCAAGGAAGGGGGGCTACTAAGAACACTGAAGCTTTCTTT. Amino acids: CTSSQGRGATKNTEAFF.

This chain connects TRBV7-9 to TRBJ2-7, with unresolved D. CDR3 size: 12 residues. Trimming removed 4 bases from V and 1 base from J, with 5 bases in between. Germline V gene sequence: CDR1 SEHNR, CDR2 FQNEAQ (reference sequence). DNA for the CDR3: TGTGCCAGCAGCTCCAGATCCTACGAGCAGTACTTC. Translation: CASSSRSYEQYF.

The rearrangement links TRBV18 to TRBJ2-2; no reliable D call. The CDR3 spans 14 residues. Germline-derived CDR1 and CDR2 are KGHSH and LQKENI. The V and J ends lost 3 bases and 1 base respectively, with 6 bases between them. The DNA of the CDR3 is TGTGCCAGCTCACCGGCAGGGAACACCGGGGAGCTGTTTTTT. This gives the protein CASSPAGNTGELFF.

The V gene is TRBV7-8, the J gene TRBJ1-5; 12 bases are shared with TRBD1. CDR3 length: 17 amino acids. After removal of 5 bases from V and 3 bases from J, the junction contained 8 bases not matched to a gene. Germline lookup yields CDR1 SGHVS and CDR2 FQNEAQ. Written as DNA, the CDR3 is TGTGCCAGCAGCAAACTCCGGGACAGGGGGCACAATCAGCCCCAGCATTTT. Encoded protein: CASSKLRDRGHNQPQHF.

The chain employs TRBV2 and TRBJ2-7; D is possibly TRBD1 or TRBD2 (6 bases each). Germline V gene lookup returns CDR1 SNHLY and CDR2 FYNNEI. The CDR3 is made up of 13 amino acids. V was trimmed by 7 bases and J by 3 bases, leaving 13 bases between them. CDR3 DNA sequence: TGTGCCAGCATGGAGGGACACGACTACGAGCAGTACTTC. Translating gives CASMEGHDYEQYF.

CDR3 region: CASSWANEQFF. The CDR3 nucleotides read TGCGCCAGCAGCTGGGCCAATGAGCAGTTCTTC. The genes are TRBV5-1 and TRBJ2-1; no clear D gene. The CDR3 contains 11 residues. CDR1 and CDR2 (germline): SGHRS, YFSETQ. Trimming took 3 bases from V and 6 from J, leaving 4 bases between them. The complete variable domain, with remaining parts taken from reference TRBV5-1 and TRBJ2-1, reads KAGVTQTPRYLIKTRGQQVTLSCSPISGHRSVSWYQQTPGQGLQFLFEYFSETQRNKGNFPGRFSGRQFSNSRSEMNVSTLELGDSALYLCASSWANEQFFGPGTRLTVL.

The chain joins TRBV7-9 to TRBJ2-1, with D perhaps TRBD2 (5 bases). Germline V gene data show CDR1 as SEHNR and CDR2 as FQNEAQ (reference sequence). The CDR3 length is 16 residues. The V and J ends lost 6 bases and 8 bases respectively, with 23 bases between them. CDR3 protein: CASSSAWTEPGDEQFF. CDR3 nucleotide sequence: TGTGCCAGCAGTTCAGCCTGGACTGAACCAGGAGATGAGCAGTTCTTC. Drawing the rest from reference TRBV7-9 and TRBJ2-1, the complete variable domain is DTGVSQNPRHKITKRGQNVTFRCDPISEHNRLYWYRQTLGQGPEFLTYFQNEAQLEKSRLLSDRFSAERPKGSFSTLEIQRTEQGDSAMYLCASSSAWTEPGDEQFFGPGTRLTVL.

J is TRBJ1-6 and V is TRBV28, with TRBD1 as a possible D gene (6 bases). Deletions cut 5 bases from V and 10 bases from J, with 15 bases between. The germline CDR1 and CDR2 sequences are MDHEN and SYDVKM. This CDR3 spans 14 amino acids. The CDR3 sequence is CASSLTGTESPLHF. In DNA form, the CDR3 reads TGTGCCAGCAGTCTTACAGGGACGGAGTCACCCCTCCACTTT.

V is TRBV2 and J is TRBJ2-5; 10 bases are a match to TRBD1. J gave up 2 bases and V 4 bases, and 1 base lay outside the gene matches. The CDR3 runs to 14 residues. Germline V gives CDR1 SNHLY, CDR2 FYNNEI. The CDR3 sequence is CASSGDRGQETQYF. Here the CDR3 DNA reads TGTGCCAGCAGTGGGGACAGGGGACAAGAGACCCAGTACTTC.

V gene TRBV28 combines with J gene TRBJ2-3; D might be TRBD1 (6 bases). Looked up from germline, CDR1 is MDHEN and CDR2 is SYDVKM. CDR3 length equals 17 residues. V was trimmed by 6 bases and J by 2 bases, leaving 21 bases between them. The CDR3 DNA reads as TGTGCCAGCAGCCGCAAAACAGGGCTCCTTCTCACAGATACGCAGTATTTT. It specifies CASSRKTGLLLTDTQYF.

The CDR3 DNA is TGTGCCAGCAGTTCCTATTTGGGTGAGCAGTACTTC. Its translation: CASSSYLGEQYF. This chain uses TRBV12-3 or TRBV12-4 with TRBJ2-7, with D unclear. The CDR3 loop spans 12 amino acids. V lost 4 bases to trimming and J lost 7 bases, with 11 bases between them.

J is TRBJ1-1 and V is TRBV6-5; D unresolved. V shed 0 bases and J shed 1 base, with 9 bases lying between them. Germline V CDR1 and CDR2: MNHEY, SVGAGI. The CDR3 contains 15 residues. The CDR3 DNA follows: TGTGCCAGCAGTTACTCTATCCTGACGAACACTGAAGCTTTCTTT. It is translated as CASSYSILTNTEAFF.

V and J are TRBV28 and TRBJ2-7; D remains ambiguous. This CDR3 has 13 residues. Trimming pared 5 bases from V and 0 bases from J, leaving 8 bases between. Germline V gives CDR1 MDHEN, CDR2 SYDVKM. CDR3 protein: CASSTKSSYEQYF. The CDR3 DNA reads TGTGCCAGCAGTACCAAAAGCTCCTACGAGCAGTACTTC.

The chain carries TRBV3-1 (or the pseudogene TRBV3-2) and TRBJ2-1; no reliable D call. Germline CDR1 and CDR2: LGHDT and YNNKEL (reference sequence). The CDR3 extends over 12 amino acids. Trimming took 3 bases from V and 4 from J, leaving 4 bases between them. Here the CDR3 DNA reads TGTGCCAGCAGCCATCCGTACAATGAGCAGTTCTTC. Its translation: CASSHPYNEQFF.

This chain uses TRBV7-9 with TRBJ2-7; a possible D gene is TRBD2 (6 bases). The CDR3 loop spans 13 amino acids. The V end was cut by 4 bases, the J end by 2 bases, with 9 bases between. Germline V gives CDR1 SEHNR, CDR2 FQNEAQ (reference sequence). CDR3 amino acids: CASSSEGTYEQYF. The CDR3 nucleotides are TGTGCCAGCAGCTCGGAGGGCACCTACGAGCAGTACTTC.

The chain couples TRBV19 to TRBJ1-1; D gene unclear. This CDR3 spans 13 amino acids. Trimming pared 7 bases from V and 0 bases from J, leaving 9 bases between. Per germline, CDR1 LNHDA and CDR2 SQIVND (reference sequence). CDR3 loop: CASKLSMNTEAFF. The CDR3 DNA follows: TGTGCCAGTAAACTAAGTATGAACACTGAAGCTTTCTTT.

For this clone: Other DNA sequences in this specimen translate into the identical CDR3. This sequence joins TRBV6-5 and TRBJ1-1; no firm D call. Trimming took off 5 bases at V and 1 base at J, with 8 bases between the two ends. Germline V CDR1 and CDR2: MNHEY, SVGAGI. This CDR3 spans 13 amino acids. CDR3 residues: CASSRTSNTEAFF. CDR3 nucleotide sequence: TGTGCCAGCAGTCGGACGTCGAACACTGAAGCTTTCTTT.

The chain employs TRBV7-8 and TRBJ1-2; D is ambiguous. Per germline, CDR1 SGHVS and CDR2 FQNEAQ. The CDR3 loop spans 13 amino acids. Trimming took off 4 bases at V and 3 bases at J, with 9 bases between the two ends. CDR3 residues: CASSSDPDYGYTF. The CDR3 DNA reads TGTGCCAGCAGCTCAGACCCCGACTATGGCTACACCTTC.

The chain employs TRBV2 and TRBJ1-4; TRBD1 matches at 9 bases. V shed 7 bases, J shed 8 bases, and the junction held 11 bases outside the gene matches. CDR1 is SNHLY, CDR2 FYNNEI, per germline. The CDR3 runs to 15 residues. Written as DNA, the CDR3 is TGTGCCAGCAATATCGGACAGGGGCGTCGGGAAAAACTGTTTTTT. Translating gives CASNIGQGRREKLFF.

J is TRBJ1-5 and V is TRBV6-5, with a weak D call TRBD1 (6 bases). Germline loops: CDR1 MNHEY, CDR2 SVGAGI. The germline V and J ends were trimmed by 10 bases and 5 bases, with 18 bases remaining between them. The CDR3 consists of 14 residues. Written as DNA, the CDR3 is TGTGCCACCCCGAAGGGGGAGCGCCATCAGCCCCAGCATTTT. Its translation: CATPKGERHQPQHF.

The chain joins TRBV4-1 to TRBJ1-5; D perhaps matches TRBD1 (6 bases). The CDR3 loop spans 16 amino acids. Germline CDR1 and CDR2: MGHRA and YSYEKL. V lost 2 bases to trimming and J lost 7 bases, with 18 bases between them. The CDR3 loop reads CASSQPTKGGRQPQHF. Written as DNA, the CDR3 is TGCGCCAGCAGCCAACCGACGAAGGGGGGGAGGCAGCCCCAGCATTTT.

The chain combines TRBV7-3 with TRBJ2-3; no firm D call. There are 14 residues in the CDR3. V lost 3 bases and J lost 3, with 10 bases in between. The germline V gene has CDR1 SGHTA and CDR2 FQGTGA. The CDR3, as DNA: TGTGCCAGCAGCTTCTCCAGTAGTACAGATACGCAGTATTTT. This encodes CASSFSSSTDTQYF.

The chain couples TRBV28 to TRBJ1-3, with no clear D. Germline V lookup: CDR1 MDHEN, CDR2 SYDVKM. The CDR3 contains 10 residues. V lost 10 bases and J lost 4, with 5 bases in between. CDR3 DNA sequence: TGTGCCACCGCGGGAAACACCATATATTTT. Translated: CATAGNTIYF.

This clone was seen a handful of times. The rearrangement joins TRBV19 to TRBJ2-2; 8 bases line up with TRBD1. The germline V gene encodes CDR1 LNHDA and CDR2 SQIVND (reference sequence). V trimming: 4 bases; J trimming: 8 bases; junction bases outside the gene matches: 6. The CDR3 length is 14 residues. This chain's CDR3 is CASSTWTGMGELFF. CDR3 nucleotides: TGTGCCAGTAGTACCTGGACAGGGATGGGGGAGCTGTTTTTT.